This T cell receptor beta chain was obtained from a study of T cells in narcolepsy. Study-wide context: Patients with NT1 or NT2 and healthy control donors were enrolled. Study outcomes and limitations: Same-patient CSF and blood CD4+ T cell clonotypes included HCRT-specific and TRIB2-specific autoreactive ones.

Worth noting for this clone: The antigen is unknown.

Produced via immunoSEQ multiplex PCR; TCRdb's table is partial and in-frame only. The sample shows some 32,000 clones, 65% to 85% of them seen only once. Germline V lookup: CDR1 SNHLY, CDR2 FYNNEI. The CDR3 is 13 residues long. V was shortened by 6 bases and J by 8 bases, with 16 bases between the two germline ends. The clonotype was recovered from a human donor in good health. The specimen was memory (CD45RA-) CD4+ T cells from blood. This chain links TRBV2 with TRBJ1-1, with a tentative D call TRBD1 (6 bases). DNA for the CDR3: TGTGCCAGCAGCCTCCGACAGGATCGAGAAGCTTTCTTT. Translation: CASSLRQDREAFF.